This T cell receptor (beta chain) originates from a study of shared clonotypes between healthy human individuals. Study results and limitations: Non-shared clonotypes had lower generation probabilities than those shared by all four donors.

The donor population consisted of healthy HIV-negative adults with no recent acute infections or vaccinations. Worth noting for this clone: Its antigen is not identified.

This CDR3 has 15 amino acids. Germline assignment: CDR1 SEHNR and CDR2 FQNEAQ (reference sequence). V was pared by 1 base and J by 2 bases, with 6 bases between. Samples underwent the assay at deep level. Investigators spread the genomic DNA of each subset evenly over several immunoSEQ plates. TCRdb's copy holds only in-frame clones and misses some; the assay was immunoSEQ multiplex PCR. The sample consists of almost 750,000 clones, approximately 72% of them appearing once. The sequencing sample was made of memory CD4+ T cells sorted from blood. Specified subset: CD45RA-negative fraction. The TCR sequence derives from a woman in her 30s in good health. The J gene is TRBJ2-6, the V gene TRBV7-9, with D unclear. CDR3 sequence reads: CASSLGQAGANVLTF. The DNA for the CDR3 is TGTGCCAGCAGCTTAGGGCAGGCTGGGGCCAACGTCCTGACTTTC.